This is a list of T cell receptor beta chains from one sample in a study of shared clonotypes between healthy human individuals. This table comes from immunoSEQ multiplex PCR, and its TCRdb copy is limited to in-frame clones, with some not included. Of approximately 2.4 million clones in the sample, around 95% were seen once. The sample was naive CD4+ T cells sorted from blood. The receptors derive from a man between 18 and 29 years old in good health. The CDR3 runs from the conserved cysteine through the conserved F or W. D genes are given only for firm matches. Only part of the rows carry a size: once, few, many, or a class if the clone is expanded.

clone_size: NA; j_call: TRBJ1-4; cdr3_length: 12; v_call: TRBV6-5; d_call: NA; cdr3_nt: TGTGCCAGCAGTACAGGGCGGGAAAAACTGTTTTTT; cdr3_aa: CASSTGREKLFF
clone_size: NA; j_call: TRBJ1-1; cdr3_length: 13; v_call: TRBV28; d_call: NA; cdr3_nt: TGTGCCAGCTCAGGCTCCCTCCCAAATGAAGCTTTCTTT; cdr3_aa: CASSGSLPNEAFF
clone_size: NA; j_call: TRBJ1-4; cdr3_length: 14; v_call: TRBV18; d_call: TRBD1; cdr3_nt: TGTGCCAGCTCACTCCGACAGGGGGATGAAAAACTGTTTTTT; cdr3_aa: CASSLRQGDEKLFF
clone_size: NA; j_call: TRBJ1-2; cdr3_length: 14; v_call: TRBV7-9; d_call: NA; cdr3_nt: TGTGCCAGCAGCTTAGTGACAGGAAACTATGGCTACACCTTC; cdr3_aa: CASSLVTGNYGYTF
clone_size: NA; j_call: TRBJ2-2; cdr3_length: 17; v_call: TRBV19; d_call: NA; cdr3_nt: TGTGCCAGTACCATCCTCTTCCGGGACACAAACACCGGGGAGCTGTTTTTT; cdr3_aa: CASTILFRDTNTGELFF
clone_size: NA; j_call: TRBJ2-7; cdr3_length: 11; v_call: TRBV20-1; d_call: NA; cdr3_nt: TGCAGTGCTAAGCAAAGCTACGAGCAGTACTTC; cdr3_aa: CSAKQSYEQYF
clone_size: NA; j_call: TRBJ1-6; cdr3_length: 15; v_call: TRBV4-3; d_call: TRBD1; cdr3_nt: TGCGCCAGCAGCACAGGACAGGGGACCAATTCACCCCTCCACTTT; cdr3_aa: CASSTGQGTNSPLHF
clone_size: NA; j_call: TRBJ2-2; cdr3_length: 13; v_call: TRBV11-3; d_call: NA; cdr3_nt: TGTGCCAGCAGCTTAGACGGAACCGGGGAGCTGTTTTTT; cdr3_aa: CASSLDGTGELFF
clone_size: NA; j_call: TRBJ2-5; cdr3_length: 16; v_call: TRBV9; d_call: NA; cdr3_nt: TGTGCCAGCAGCAGCGGGCTCGGAGGGGGCAAAGAGACCCAGTACTTC; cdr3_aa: CASSSGLGGGKETQYF
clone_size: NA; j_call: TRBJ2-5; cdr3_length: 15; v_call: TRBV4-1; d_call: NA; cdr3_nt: TGCGCCAGCAGCCCCATTTCGTCCGTACGAGAGACCCAGTACTTC; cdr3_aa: CASSPISSVRETQYF
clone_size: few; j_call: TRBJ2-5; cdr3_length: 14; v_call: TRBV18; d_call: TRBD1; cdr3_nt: TGTGCCAGCTCACCAGGGACAGTCCAAGAGACCCAGTACTTC; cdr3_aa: CASSPGTVQETQYF
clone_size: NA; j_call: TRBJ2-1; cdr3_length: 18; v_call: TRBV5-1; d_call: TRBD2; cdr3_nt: TGCGCCAGCAGCTTGCCGGCTAGCGGGGGGATATCCTACAATGAGCAGTTCTTC; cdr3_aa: CASSLPASGGISYNEQFF
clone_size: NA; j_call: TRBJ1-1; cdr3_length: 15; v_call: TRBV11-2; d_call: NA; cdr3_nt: TGTGCCAGCAGCTTAGCTGGTCAGCTGAACACTGAAGCTTTCTTT; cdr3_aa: CASSLAGQLNTEAFF
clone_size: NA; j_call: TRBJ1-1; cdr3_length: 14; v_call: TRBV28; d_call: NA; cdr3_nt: TGTGCCAGCAGTACCCAGGGTTTGGGCACTGAAGCTTTCTTT; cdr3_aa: CASSTQGLGTEAFF
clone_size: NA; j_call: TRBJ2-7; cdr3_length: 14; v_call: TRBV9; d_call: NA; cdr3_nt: TGTGCCAGCAGCCCGACTAGTGTAGGCTACGAGCAGTACTTC; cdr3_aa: CASSPTSVGYEQYF
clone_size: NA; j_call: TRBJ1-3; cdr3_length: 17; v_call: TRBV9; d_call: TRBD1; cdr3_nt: TGTGCCAGCAGCTATGGACAGGAAGAAGGATCTGGAAACACCATATATTTT; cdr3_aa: CASSYGQEEGSGNTIYF
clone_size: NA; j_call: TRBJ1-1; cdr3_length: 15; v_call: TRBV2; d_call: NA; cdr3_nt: TGTGCCACCTTAAGACAACAGGGCCTGAACACTGAAGCTTTCTTT; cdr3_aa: CATLRQQGLNTEAFF
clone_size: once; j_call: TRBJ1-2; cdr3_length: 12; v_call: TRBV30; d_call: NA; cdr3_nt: TGTGCCTGGACCACCGAGGGATCCCGCTACACCTTC; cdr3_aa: CAWTTEGSRYTF
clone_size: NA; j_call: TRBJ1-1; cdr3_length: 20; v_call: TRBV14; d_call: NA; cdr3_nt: TGTGCCAGCAGCCCTAGGCCAGGGATGGGAAAAATTCCCGGCGGCGCTGAAGCTTTCTTT; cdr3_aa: CASSPRPGMGKIPGGAEAFF
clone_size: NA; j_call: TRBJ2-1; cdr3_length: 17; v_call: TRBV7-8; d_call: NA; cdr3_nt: TGTGCCAGCAGCTCAAATCCCAGTGGGAGCTCCTACAATGAGCAGTTCTTC; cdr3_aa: CASSSNPSGSSYNEQFF
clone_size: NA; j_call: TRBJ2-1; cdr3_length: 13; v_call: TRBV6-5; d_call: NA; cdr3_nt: TGTGCCAGCATCGATAGGGTCGGGGGTGAGCAGTTCTTC; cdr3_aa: CASIDRVGGEQFF
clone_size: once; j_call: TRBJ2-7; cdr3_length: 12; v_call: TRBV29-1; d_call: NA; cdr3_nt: TGCAGCGTTGCCAGTTCCACCTACGAGCAGTACTTC; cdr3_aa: CSVASSTYEQYF
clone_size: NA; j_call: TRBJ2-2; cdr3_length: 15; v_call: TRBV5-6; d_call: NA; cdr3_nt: TGTGCCAGCAGCTTGGGTGGACATTTTATGGGGGAGCTGTTTTTT; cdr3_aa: CASSLGGHFMGELFF
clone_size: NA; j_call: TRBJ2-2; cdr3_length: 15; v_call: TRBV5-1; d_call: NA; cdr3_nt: TGCGCCAGCAGCTTCGACCCTCTGGCCACCGGGGAGCTGTTTTTT; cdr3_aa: CASSFDPLATGELFF
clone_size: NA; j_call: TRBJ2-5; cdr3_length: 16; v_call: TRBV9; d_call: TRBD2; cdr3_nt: TGTGCCAGCAGCGTAGGACCTACGCGGGAGAAAGAGACCCAGTACTTC; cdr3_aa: CASSVGPTREKETQYF
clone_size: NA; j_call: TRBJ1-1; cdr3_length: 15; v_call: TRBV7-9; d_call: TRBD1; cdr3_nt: TGTGCCAGCAGCTACCTCAAGGGGGCCGACACTGAAGCTTTCTTT; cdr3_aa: CASSYLKGADTEAFF
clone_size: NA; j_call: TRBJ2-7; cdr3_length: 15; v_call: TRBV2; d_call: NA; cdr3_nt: TGTGCCAGCAGTGAACGCGACAGGCTCCTCTCCGAGCAGTACTTC; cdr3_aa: CASSERDRLLSEQYF
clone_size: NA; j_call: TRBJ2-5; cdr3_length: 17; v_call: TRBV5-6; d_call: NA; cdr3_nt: TGTGCCAGCAGCTTCCTTCGCGGGAAGGGGGATAAAGAGACCCAGTACTTC; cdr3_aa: CASSFLRGKGDKETQYF
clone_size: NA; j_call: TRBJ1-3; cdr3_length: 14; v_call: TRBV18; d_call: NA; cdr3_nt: TGTGCCAGCTCACCAGGGGGGCCTGGAAACACCATATATTTT; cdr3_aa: CASSPGGPGNTIYF
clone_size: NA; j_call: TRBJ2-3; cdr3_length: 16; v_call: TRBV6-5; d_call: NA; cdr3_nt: TGTGCCAGCAGTTACTCCAAGGCCAGGGGATCGGATACGCAGTATTTT; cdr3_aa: CASSYSKARGSDTQYF
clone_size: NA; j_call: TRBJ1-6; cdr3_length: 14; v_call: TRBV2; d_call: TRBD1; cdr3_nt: TGTGCCAGCAGTGAGGGGACAGGGCGATCACCCCTCCACTTT; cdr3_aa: CASSEGTGRSPLHF
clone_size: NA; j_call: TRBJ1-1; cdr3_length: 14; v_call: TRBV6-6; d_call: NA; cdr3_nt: TGTGCCAGCAGTTACTCTACGGGGCTCACTGAAGCTTTCTTT; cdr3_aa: CASSYSTGLTEAFF
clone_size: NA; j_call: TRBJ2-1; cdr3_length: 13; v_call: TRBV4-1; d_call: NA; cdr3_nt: TGCGCCAGCAGCCGTACTAGGGTCGATGAGCAGTTCTTC; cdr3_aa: CASSRTRVDEQFF
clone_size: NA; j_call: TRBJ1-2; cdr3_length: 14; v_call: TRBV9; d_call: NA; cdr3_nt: TGTGCCAGCAGCGTAGGTGAAGGTAACTATGGCTACACCTTC; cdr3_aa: CASSVGEGNYGYTF
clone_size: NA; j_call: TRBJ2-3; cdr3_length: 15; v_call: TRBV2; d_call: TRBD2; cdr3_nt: TGTGCCAGCAGTTATAGACTAGCGGGGACAGATACGCAGTATTTT; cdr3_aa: CASSYRLAGTDTQYF
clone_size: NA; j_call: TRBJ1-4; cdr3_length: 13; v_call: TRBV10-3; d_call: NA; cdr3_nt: TGTGCCATCAGCGACATGGCAGGGGAAAAACTGTTTTTT; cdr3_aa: CAISDMAGEKLFF
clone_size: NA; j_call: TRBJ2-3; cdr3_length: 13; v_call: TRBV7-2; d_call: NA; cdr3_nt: TGTGCCAGCAGCCCAGACTTGATGGATACGCAGTATTTT; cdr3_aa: CASSPDLMDTQYF
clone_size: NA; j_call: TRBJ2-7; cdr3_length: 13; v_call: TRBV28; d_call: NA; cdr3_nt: TGTGCCAGCAGAGGGACCGTCTCCTACGAGCAGTACTTC; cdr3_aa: CASRGTVSYEQYF
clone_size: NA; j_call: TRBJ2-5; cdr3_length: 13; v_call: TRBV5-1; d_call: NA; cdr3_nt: TGCGCCAGCAGCTTGGGGCTAACAGAGACCCAGTACTTC; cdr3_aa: CASSLGLTETQYF